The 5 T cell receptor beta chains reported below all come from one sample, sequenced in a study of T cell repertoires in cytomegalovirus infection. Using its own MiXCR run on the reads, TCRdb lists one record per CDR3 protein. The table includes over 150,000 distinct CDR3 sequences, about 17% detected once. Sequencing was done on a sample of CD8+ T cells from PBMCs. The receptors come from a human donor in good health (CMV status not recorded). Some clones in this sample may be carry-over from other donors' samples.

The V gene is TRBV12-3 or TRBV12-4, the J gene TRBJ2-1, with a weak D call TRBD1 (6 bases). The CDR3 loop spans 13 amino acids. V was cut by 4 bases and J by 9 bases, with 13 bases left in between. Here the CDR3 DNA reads TGTGCCAGCAGTTGGGTAGGGGGATCTGAGCAGTTCTTC. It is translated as CASSWVGGSEQFF.

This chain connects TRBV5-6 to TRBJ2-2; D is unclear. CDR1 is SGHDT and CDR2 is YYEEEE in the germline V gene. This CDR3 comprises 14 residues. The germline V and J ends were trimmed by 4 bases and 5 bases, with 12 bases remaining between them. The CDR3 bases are TGTGCCAGCAGCCGAAATTTAGAAACCGGGGAGCTGTTTTTT. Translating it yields CASSRNLETGELFF.

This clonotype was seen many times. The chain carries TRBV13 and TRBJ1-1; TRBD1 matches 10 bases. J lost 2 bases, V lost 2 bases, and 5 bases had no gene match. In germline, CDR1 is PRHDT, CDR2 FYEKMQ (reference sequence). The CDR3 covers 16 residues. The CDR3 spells CASSLNRQGANTEAFF. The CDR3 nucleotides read TGTGCCAGCAGCTTAAACAGACAGGGGGCCAACACTGAAGCTTTCTTT.

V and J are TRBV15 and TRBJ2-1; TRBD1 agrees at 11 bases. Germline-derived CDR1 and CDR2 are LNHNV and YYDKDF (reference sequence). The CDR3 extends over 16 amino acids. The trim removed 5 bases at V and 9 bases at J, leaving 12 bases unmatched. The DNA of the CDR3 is TGTGCCACCAGCCTATTAGGACAGGGGGCGTGGGGTGAGCAGTTCTTC. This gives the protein CATSLLGQGAWGEQFF.

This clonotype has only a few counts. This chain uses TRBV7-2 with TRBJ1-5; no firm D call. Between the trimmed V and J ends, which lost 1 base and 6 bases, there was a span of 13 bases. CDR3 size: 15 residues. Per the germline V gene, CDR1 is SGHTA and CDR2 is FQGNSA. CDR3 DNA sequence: TGTGCCAGCAGCTTAGATGGCCGTCACACTCAGCCCCAGCATTTT. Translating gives CASSLDGRHTQPQHF.